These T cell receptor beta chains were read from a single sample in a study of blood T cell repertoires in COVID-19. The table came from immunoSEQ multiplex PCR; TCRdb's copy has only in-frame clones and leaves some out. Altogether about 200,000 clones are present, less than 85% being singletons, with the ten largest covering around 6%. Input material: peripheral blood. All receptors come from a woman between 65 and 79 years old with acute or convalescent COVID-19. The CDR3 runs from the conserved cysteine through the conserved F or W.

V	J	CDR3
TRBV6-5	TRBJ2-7	CASTPGQGAYEQYF
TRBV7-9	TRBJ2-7	CASSLSQGEDEQYF
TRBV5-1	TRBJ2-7	CASSKGTTFDEQYF
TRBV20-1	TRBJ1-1	CSVGQDTEAFF
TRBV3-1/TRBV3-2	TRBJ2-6	CASSHSRDRHSGANVLTF
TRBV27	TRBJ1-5	CASSTLGGGSGQPQHF
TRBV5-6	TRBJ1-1	CASSWTGHDEAFF
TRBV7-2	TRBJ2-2	CASSSGTSTGELFF
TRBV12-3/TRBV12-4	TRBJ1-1	CASSPQVNTEAFF
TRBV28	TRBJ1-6	CASSFGRGDSPLHF
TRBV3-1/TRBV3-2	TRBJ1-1	CASSQGDRGSTEAFF
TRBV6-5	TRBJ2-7	CASSYSGGSYEQYF
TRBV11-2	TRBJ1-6	CASSYEGEGNSPLHF
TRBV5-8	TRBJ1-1	CASSLEGRAGGTFF
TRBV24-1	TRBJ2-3	CATSDDRGQGDTQYF